This record concerns one T cell receptor beta chain sequence. The antigen it binds to is not known. No per-base quality is available; no much larger clone lies one base away. The data belong to a study of blood T cell repertoires in COVID-19 (TCRdb year 2020). In the study overall: Samples covering the acute and convalescent phases of COVID-19 were provided by collaborators in the United States, Italy and Spain. The prospective study material was composed of cDNA or gDNA derived from T cells, B-cell-depleted T cells, or PBMCs. Deeply sampled blood TCRbeta repertoires from subjects exposed to, actively infected with, or recovered from COVID-19 were included in the dataset. The repertoires were released in a freely available public database meant as a resource for research on the immune response to SARS-CoV-2. The samples were drawn from two sources: the first 160 participants of the ongoing ImmuneRACE study, and 1,200 or so subjects contributed by 6 global collaborators. Sample metadata almost always included a de-identified subject ID, COVID-19 status, age in years and sex. Where available, HLA class I and class II types were obtained from metadata supplied by the sample provider rather than from assay-based typing.

Collaborating institutions collected whole blood in K2EDTA tubes following their own protocols. For TCRbeta analysis, collaborators shipped samples in one of three forms: frozen whole blood, isolated PBMCs, or DNA extracted from either of those sample types. Study-wide conclusions, independent of this receptor: The amount of clinical and demographic metadata varied by source and participant and was provided uncurated.

TCRbeta CDR3 regions were amplified from genomic DNA using the immunoSEQ Assay, a bias-controlled multiplex PCR. In the original analysis: Nucleated cell counts per sample were estimated from amplification of reference gene primers within the assay. Sequence reads were collapsed and filtered to measure the absolute abundance of every unique TCRbeta CDR3 rearrangement. For each sample, productive Simpson clonality was calculated as the square root of Simpson's diversity index across productive rearrangements. TCRdb took this table from immuneACCESS and kept in-frame rearrangements with V and J called. Such tables lack part of the clones; where checked against another copy, unresolved V genes explain under half of the gap, and the rest is unexplained. V and J calls and clone size are those listed in that table; D and trimming were worked out from the DNA. This sample is represented by 110,000 to 150,000 clones; 84% of them were singletons. Together, the top ten hold more than 40% of the sample.

The receptor was derived from a human donor in a cohort sampled during active COVID-19. Material: peripheral blood.

The CDR3: CASSPRTSGDRETQYF. The DNA sequence is as follows: TGTGCCAGCAGCCCCCGGACTAGCGGGGACCGGGAGACCCAGTACTTC. The rearrangement joined TRBV5-5 to TRBJ2-5, and 12 bases in between align with TRBD2. Including cysteine and phenylalanine, the CDR3 has 16 amino acids. Kept here is only the CDR3 DNA, which spans 48 bases and is read in frame from base 1. The germline V gene encodes CDR1 SGHKS and CDR2 YYEKEE (reference sequence). For this chain, trimming is 4 bases at the V end and 5 bases at the J end, and the number of junction bases without a gene match is 9.